This paragraph reports one TCR beta chain. What it recognizes is unknown. This record belongs to a study of shared clonotypes between healthy human individuals. Per the germline V gene, CDR1 is SGHTA and CDR2 is FQGTGA. The CDR3 has 15 residues. With V trimmed by 2 bases and J by 4 bases, 6 bases remained unmatched. Replicate PCRs run on unsorted PBMC used 250 to 350 ng DNA, which was 30,000 to 35,000 T cell genomes. Source study methods: Sequence data from immunoSEQ were junction-only and lacked quality scores; consequently, filtering differed. Assay used: immunoSEQ multiplex PCR; TCRdb lists only in-frame clones, some missing. For V, J and clone size, that table is used; D and trimming come from the DNA. This repertoire shows some 490,000 clones, roughly 80% found once; its top ten account for more than 9.5%. General observations from the study: The small donor group covered limited genetic and exposure diversity.

This TCR was sampled from a woman in her thirties or forties in good health. Some clones in this sample may be carry-over from other donors' samples. The sequenced sample was PBMCs. The V and J genes are TRBV7-3 and TRBJ2-5; 8 bases fit TRBD1. In DNA, the CDR3 is TGTGCCAGCAGCTTAGGAGGACAGGGCCCAGAGACCCAGTACTTC. It is translated as CASSLGGQGPETQYF.